The clone carrying this T cell receptor (beta chain) has a handful of counts. The CDR3 sequence is 17 residues long. The V end lost 0 bases, the J end lost 0 bases, and 13 bases lay between the germline ends. Germline V gene data show CDR1 as SGHKS and CDR2 as YYEKEE (reference sequence). Original methodology: It was from reference gene primer amplification that nucleated cell counts were estimated. TCRdb's copy holds only in-frame clones and misses some; the assay was immunoSEQ multiplex PCR. D and trimming come from the DNA, and the V and J calls and clone size come from that table. The repertoire holds about 200,000 clones, with less than 85% as singletons. This sample was taken from a study of blood T cell repertoires in COVID-19. On the study more broadly: COVID-19 samples collected from the United States, Italy and Spain covered acute and convalescent phases. The cDNA or gDNA used as material had been derived from T cells, B-cell-depleted T cells, or PBMCs.

The source is a woman between 70 and 85 years old with acute or convalescent COVID-19. Sequencing was performed on peripheral blood. The chain combines TRBV5-5 with TRBJ1-3, with D possibly TRBD1 on 5 matching bases. DNA of the CDR3: TGTGCCAGCAGCTTGGTGGGGCGGCCGAGCTCTGGAAACACCATATATTTT. It translates to CASSLVGRPSSGNTIYF.